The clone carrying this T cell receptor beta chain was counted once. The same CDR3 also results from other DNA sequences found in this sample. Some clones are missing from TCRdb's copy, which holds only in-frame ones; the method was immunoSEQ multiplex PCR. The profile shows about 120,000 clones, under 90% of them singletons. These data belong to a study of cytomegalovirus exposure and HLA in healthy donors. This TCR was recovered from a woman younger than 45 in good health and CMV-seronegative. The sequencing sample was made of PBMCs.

Here the CDR3 reads CASSYPSQGSTEAFF. CDR3 nucleotides: TGTGCCAGCAGTTACCCCTCTCAGGGGAGCACTGAAGCTTTCTTT. The rearrangement joins TRBV6-5 to TRBJ1-1, with a possible D match to TRBD1 (6 bases). V was pared by 2 bases and J by 4 bases, with 14 bases between. Germline lookup yields CDR1 MNHEY and CDR2 SVGAGI. This CDR3 contains 15 residues.